A selection of T cell receptor beta chains follows, all from one sample in a study of patients and donors after allogeneic stem cell transplantation. TCRdb re-called the RT-PCR reads through MiXCR, storing one row per CDR3 protein. Among about 70,000 distinct CDR3 sequences listed, about 26% were seen once. The sample was blood, either unsorted or a sorted T cell fraction (not recorded which). The receptors were sampled from a human donor who was either an allogeneic HSCT recipient or a stem cell or donor lymphocyte infusion donor (not recorded which). It is not recorded whose cells these are; they may come from a transplant donor. Each CDR3 is given with its conserved first and last residue. Fields, in order: J gene, D gene, clone size, V gene, CDR3 DNA, CDR3 protein. D genes are given only for firm matches. Size values are once, few and many counts, or a class for expanded clones, and some rows have none.

j_gene: TRBJ2-7; d_gene: TRBD1; abundance: .; v_gene: TRBV6-2/TRBV6-3; CDR3nt: TGTGCCAGTGTACCGGGACAGCGCTACGAGCAGTACTTC; CDR3aa: CASVPGQRYEQYF
j_gene: TRBJ1-2; d_gene: .; abundance: many; v_gene: TRBV20-1; CDR3nt: TGCAGTGCTAGGAGGATGGACGTCCCGCCCTACACCTTC; CDR3aa: CSARRMDVPPYTF
j_gene: TRBJ2-1; d_gene: TRBD1; abundance: .; v_gene: TRBV18; CDR3nt: TGTGCCAGCTCACCAGGGACAGGCAACAATGAGCAGTTCTTC; CDR3aa: CASSPGTGNNEQFF
j_gene: TRBJ1-1; d_gene: .; abundance: few; v_gene: TRBV20-1; CDR3nt: TGCAGTGCTAGAGGAGTTAGCCCTGTAAACACTGAAGCTTTCTTT; CDR3aa: CSARGVSPVNTEAFF
j_gene: TRBJ2-7; d_gene: .; abundance: .; v_gene: TRBV19; CDR3nt: TGTGCCAGTAGTATCGCAGGGGTTTACGAGCAGTACTTC; CDR3aa: CASSIAGVYEQYF
j_gene: TRBJ2-1; d_gene: .; abundance: few; v_gene: TRBV30; CDR3nt: TGTGCCTGGAGTGTTTACTATGAGCAGTTCTTC; CDR3aa: CAWSVYYEQFF
j_gene: TRBJ1-6; d_gene: .; abundance: few; v_gene: TRBV12-3/TRBV12-4; CDR3nt: TGTGCCAGCAGTTCCGGTTTTCGGGAGTATTCACCCCTCCACTTT; CDR3aa: CASSSGFREYSPLHF
j_gene: TRBJ1-6; d_gene: .; abundance: few; v_gene: TRBV20-1; CDR3nt: TGCAGTGCTAGAGATCGTACAGGGCCTAACTCACCCCTCCACTTT; CDR3aa: CSARDRTGPNSPLHF
j_gene: TRBJ1-2; d_gene: .; abundance: few; v_gene: TRBV12-3/TRBV12-4; CDR3nt: TGTGCCAGCAGTGGGCGTTGGGCGGGTGGCTACACCTTC; CDR3aa: CASSGRWAGGYTF
j_gene: TRBJ2-3; d_gene: TRBD2; abundance: .; v_gene: TRBV3-1; CDR3nt: TGTGCCAGCAGCCAGACTAGCGGGAGCGGCACAGATACGCAGTATTTT; CDR3aa: CASSQTSGSGTDTQYF
j_gene: TRBJ2-7; d_gene: TRBD1; abundance: .; v_gene: TRBV15; CDR3nt: TGTGCCACCAGCAGAGAACCAGGGGGGACAGGGGGCATCCACGAGCAGTACTTC; CDR3aa: CATSREPGGTGGIHEQYF
j_gene: TRBJ1-1; d_gene: .; abundance: few; v_gene: TRBV5-1; CDR3nt: TGCGCCAGCAGCCCCCGGACACCTTTGGGCACTGAAGCTTTCTTT; CDR3aa: CASSPRTPLGTEAFF
j_gene: TRBJ1-2; d_gene: TRBD1; abundance: few; v_gene: TRBV6-6; CDR3nt: TGTGCCACCAGACAGGGGGCCGATGTCTATGGCTACACCTTC; CDR3aa: CATRQGADVYGYTF
j_gene: TRBJ1-1; d_gene: .; abundance: .; v_gene: TRBV20-1; CDR3nt: TGCAGTGCTACTAGTTCGGGGACCGTAAACACTGAAGCTTTCTTT; CDR3aa: CSATSSGTVNTEAFF
j_gene: TRBJ2-7; d_gene: TRBD1; abundance: .; v_gene: TRBV4-1; CDR3nt: TGCGCCAGCAGCCAAGGGTCCGGGACAGGGGGCAACGAGCAGTACTTC; CDR3aa: CASSQGSGTGGNEQYF
j_gene: TRBJ2-7; d_gene: TRBD2; abundance: many; v_gene: TRBV5-1; CDR3nt: TGCGCCAGCAGCTCTCCCTGGGCGGGAGTTTACGAGCAGTACTTC; CDR3aa: CASSSPWAGVYEQYF
j_gene: TRBJ2-7; d_gene: .; abundance: .; v_gene: TRBV10-3; CDR3nt: TGTGCCATCAGTGAGGTCTACTCCTACGAGCAGTACTTC; CDR3aa: CAISEVYSYEQYF
j_gene: TRBJ1-5; d_gene: .; abundance: .; v_gene: TRBV20-1; CDR3nt: TGCAGTGCCACTGTCGGAGTAGTTCAGCCCCAGCATTTT; CDR3aa: CSATVGVVQPQHF
j_gene: TRBJ1-6; d_gene: .; abundance: .; v_gene: TRBV5-1; CDR3nt: TGCGCCAGCAGCTTCACGAGCTCCTATAATTCACCCCTCCACTTT; CDR3aa: CASSFTSSYNSPLHF
j_gene: TRBJ2-2; d_gene: .; abundance: .; v_gene: TRBV9; CDR3nt: TGTGCCAGCAGCGTAGGACTATTGGGGACCGGGGAGCTGTTTTTT; CDR3aa: CASSVGLLGTGELFF
j_gene: TRBJ1-1; d_gene: .; abundance: few; v_gene: TRBV5-1; CDR3nt: TGCGCCAGCAGCTTGGCCAGGGTGGCTGAAGCTTTCTTT; CDR3aa: CASSLARVAEAFF
j_gene: TRBJ2-2; d_gene: .; abundance: .; v_gene: TRBV7-9; CDR3nt: TGTGCCAGCAGCTTAGCGGGAGTGCCAGCCAGGGAGCTGTTTTTT; CDR3aa: CASSLAGVPARELFF
j_gene: TRBJ2-3; d_gene: TRBD2; abundance: .; v_gene: TRBV7-9; CDR3nt: TGTGCCAGCAGCTCCCCAGGGGCACTAGCGGAGGCAGATACGCAGTATTTT; CDR3aa: CASSSPGALAEADTQYF
j_gene: TRBJ2-7; d_gene: TRBD1; abundance: few; v_gene: TRBV28; CDR3nt: TGTGCCAGCAGTTTAGGGTTCACAGGGGGTGTCTACGAGCAGTACTTC; CDR3aa: CASSLGFTGGVYEQYF
j_gene: TRBJ2-1; d_gene: .; abundance: few; v_gene: TRBV12-3/TRBV12-4; CDR3nt: TGTGCCAGCAGCCCGGGTAGGAGCTCCTACAATGAGCAGTTCTTC; CDR3aa: CASSPGRSSYNEQFF
j_gene: TRBJ2-4; d_gene: .; abundance: few; v_gene: TRBV5-4; CDR3nt: TGTGCCAGCAGCTTGGTTTCCGGGTACAAAAACATTCAGTACTTC; CDR3aa: CASSLVSGYKNIQYF
j_gene: TRBJ1-3; d_gene: TRBD1; abundance: .; v_gene: TRBV6-6; CDR3nt: TGTGCCAGCAGGACGACAGGGGTAGGAAACACCATATATTTT; CDR3aa: CASRTTGVGNTIYF
j_gene: TRBJ1-1; d_gene: .; abundance: medium-sized; v_gene: TRBV6-2/TRBV6-3; CDR3nt: TGTGCCAGCAGTTACCGTGGAGGGAGAAACACTGAAGCTTTCTTT; CDR3aa: CASSYRGGRNTEAFF
j_gene: TRBJ2-2; d_gene: .; abundance: .; v_gene: TRBV12-3/TRBV12-4; CDR3nt: TGTGCCAGCAGTTTCTTTAGGCGGGGCTCCGGGGAGCTGTTTTTT; CDR3aa: CASSFFRRGSGELFF
j_gene: TRBJ1-2; d_gene: .; abundance: few; v_gene: TRBV12-3/TRBV12-4; CDR3nt: TGTGCCAGCAGTTCCCACCCCGGGCCTGGGCCCTATGGCTACACCTTC; CDR3aa: CASSSHPGPGPYGYTF
j_gene: TRBJ1-4; d_gene: .; abundance: .; v_gene: TRBV9; CDR3nt: TGTGCCAGCAGCGTAGGCAGGGAAAGGGAAAAACTGTTTTTT; CDR3aa: CASSVGREREKLFF
j_gene: TRBJ1-5; d_gene: .; abundance: few; v_gene: TRBV12-5; CDR3nt: TGTGCTAGTGGTTCCCGAGGAGGGGCAGATCAGCCCCAGCATTTT; CDR3aa: CASGSRGGADQPQHF
j_gene: TRBJ2-5; d_gene: .; abundance: few; v_gene: TRBV5-1; CDR3nt: TGCGCCAGCAGCTTGAGTGGCAACCAAGAGACCCAGTACTTC; CDR3aa: CASSLSGNQETQYF
j_gene: TRBJ1-2; d_gene: .; abundance: many; v_gene: TRBV12-3/TRBV12-4; CDR3nt: TGTGCCAGCAGTTTAGTGGATTATGTGGGCTACACCTTC; CDR3aa: CASSLVDYVGYTF
j_gene: TRBJ2-2; d_gene: .; abundance: .; v_gene: TRBV20-1; CDR3nt: TGCAGTGCCGGGACGGTGATGGCCGGGGAGCTGTTTTTT; CDR3aa: CSAGTVMAGELFF
j_gene: TRBJ1-1; d_gene: .; abundance: few; v_gene: TRBV10-3; CDR3nt: TGTGCCTCATCACGAGTTCTTTGGACACAGAACACTGAAGCTTTCTTT; CDR3aa: CASSRVLWTQNTEAFF
j_gene: TRBJ1-6; d_gene: .; abundance: .; v_gene: TRBV14; CDR3nt: TGTGCCAGCAGGGGAGGGGGCTCCTATAATTCACCCCTCCACTTT; CDR3aa: CASRGGGSYNSPLHF
j_gene: TRBJ2-3; d_gene: .; abundance: .; v_gene: TRBV5-1; CDR3nt: TGCGCCAGCAGCTTGACGTTTGATACGCAGTATTTT; CDR3aa: CASSLTFDTQYF
j_gene: TRBJ1-1; d_gene: .; abundance: .; v_gene: TRBV6-6; CDR3nt: TGTGCCAGCAGTTATGAAGGAGCTGAAGCTTTCTTT; CDR3aa: CASSYEGAEAFF
j_gene: TRBJ1-2; d_gene: TRBD1; abundance: few; v_gene: TRBV6-4; CDR3nt: TGTGCCAGCGTAAGACCCGGGACAGGGGTTGGTGGCTACACCTTC; CDR3aa: CASVRPGTGVGGYTF
j_gene: TRBJ2-3; d_gene: .; abundance: few; v_gene: TRBV3-1; CDR3nt: TGTGCCAGCAGCCAAGGGCCGACAGATACGCAGTATTTT; CDR3aa: CASSQGPTDTQYF
j_gene: TRBJ1-4; d_gene: .; abundance: few; v_gene: TRBV25-1; CDR3nt: TGTGCCAGCAGGGGGACGGCCGAAAAACTGTTTTTT; CDR3aa: CASRGTAEKLFF
j_gene: TRBJ2-1; d_gene: TRBD1; abundance: .; v_gene: TRBV5-1; CDR3nt: TGCGCCAGCAGCTCCCTGGGACAGGCCCTTTCCTACAATGAGCAGTTCTTC; CDR3aa: CASSSLGQALSYNEQFF
j_gene: TRBJ1-2; d_gene: .; abundance: .; v_gene: TRBV18; CDR3nt: TGTGCCAGCCCGATGGAACCGGGACAAGATAACTATGGCTACACCTTC; CDR3aa: CASPMEPGQDNYGYTF